This TCR beta chain comes out of a study of T cells after somatic rescue of genetic block. The CDR3 consists of 15 residues. The germline V gene has CDR1 SGHTA and CDR2 FQGNSA. V was trimmed by 5 bases and J by 5 bases, leaving 18 bases between them. Method: immunoSEQ multiplex PCR; TCRdb's copy keeps in-frame clones and lacks some. The table records 65,000 to 70,000 clones, 90% to 95% of them present only once. The chain employs TRBV7-2 and TRBJ2-5; D is perhaps TRBD1 (5 bases). This receptor was obtained from a man aged 35 to 55. The material sequenced was peripheral blood mononuclear cells (PBMCs). The CDR3 reads CASSPGAGFEETQYF. The CDR3 DNA is TGTGCCAGCAGCCCTGGGGCAGGGTTCGAGGAGACCCAGTACTTC.